This paragraph covers one T cell receptor (beta chain) sequence. Its target is not known. Repertoires were generated with immunoSEQ multiplex PCR, while TCRdb's copy carries only in-frame clones and drops some. The sample yields more than 30,000 clones, approximately 68% seen once. This sample is part of a study of vaccination effects on CD4 cells after COVID-19. Study-wide results and limits: Marked clonal contraction of both clone types appeared late after vaccination. Vaccine-induced clones in healthy vaccinees cross-reacted with common cold coronaviruses in only 1 of 255 cases.

With the ViraFEST assay, the study expanded antigen-specific CD4+ T cells using viral peptide pools, then sequenced them. Following culture for approximately ten days, CD4+ T cells were isolated. For each well, some 1.9 million PBMC were cultured with 10 IU/ml IL-2 and roughly 9.2 ug/ml peptides. CDR1 is MNHEY, CDR2 SVGAGI, per germline. The length of the CDR3 is 15 residues. V was pared by 10 bases and J by 1 base, with 10 bases of the junction left unmatched. This specimen was CD4+ T cells from PBMCs cultured with HCoV-229E spike peptides, taken before COVID-19 vaccination. This chain connects TRBV6-5 to TRBJ2-5; TRBD2 matches at 9 bases. The source is a human donor who received a COVID-19 vaccine. CDR3 nucleotides: TGTGCCACCCACGGCGGGAGGGCTCTCCAAGAGACCCAGTACTTC. Translation gives CATHGGRALQETQYF.